Below, 18 T cell receptor beta chains from the same sample are listed, as sequenced in a study of beta chain features in type 1 diabetes. Study results and caveats: Among patients with Type 1 diabetes, TCRB CDR3s were moderately but significantly shorter in every one of the four CD4+ subsets.

Every bit of the isolated RNA underwent reverse transcription, so sequencing read expressed TCRB transcripts. Method: immunoSEQ multiplex PCR; TCRdb's copy keeps in-frame clones and lacks some. The table records hundreds of thousands of clones, roughly an eighth of them present only once. These receptors lack a known antigen. Sequenced: naive CD4+ T cells from blood. The receptors come from a man between 18 and 35 years old with type 1 diabetes.

The chain combines TRBV6-6 with TRBJ1-1, with D perhaps matching TRBD1 (6 bases). The germline V gene encodes CDR1 MNHNY and CDR2 SVGAGI (reference sequence). Trimming removed 2 bases from V and 10 bases from J, with 8 bases in between. The CDR3 is 11 residues long. The CDR3: CASSYDRIAFF. In nucleotides, the CDR3 is TGTGCCAGCAGTTACGACAGGATAGCTTTCTTT.

This clone was seen only a few times. The chain couples TRBV30 to TRBJ1-4, with no clear D. V lost 2 bases, J lost 5 bases, and 12 bases lay in between. The germline V gene encodes CDR1 GTSNPN and CDR2 SVGIG (reference sequence). The CDR3 runs to 14 residues. The CDR3 loop is CAWSLSRINEKLFF. CDR3 DNA sequence: TGTGCCTGGAGTCTCAGCCGGATAAATGAAAAACTGTTTTTT.

This rearrangement joins TRBV2 to TRBJ1-1; 7 positions match TRBD1. CDR1 and CDR2 from the germline V gene are SNHLY and FYNNEI. The CDR3 is 15 residues long. Unmatched junction bases numbered 3, after V lost 1 base and J lost 1 base. The DNA of the CDR3 is TGTGCCAGCAGTGAAGGTAGGACAGGGAACACTGAAGCTTTCTTT. Translating gives CASSEGRTGNTEAFF.

The chain combines TRBV30 with TRBJ2-7; 8 nucleotides agree with TRBD1. Germline V gene lookup returns CDR1 GTSNPN and CDR2 SVGIG (reference sequence). This CDR3 comprises 13 residues. V shed 2 bases, J shed 7 bases, and the junction held 7 bases outside the gene matches. CDR3: CAWSWQGAGEQYF. The CDR3 DNA reads as TGTGCCTGGAGTTGGCAGGGGGCCGGAGAGCAGTACTTC.

In this sample, this clone turned up a few times. The chain recombines TRBV27 with TRBJ2-4; possible D gene TRBD1, 6 bases. The V end lost 0 bases, the J end lost 9 bases, and 21 bases lay between the germline ends. CDR3 length: 17 residues. CDR1 and CDR2 from the germline V gene are MNHEY and SMNVEV (reference sequence). CDR3 sequence: CASSLSGRGATWGIQYF. The CDR3 coding sequence is TGTGCCAGCAGTTTATCGGGCAGGGGCGCCACATGGGGCATTCAGTACTTC.

V and J are TRBV2 and TRBJ2-2, with TRBD2 as a possible D gene (5 bases). Trimming removed 4 bases from V and 6 bases from J, with 21 bases in between. Germline V gene lookup returns CDR1 SNHLY and CDR2 FYNNEI. This CDR3 region has 17 residues. The CDR3 reads CASSGPPGGLGAGELFF. The CDR3 DNA reads TGTGCCAGCAGTGGGCCCCCTGGCGGGTTGGGCGCCGGGGAGCTGTTTTTT.

Only a few counts were recorded for this clone. This chain connects TRBV7-9 to TRBJ2-5; D perhaps matches TRBD2 (5 bases). The CDR3 is 13 residues long. Germline V gene data show CDR1 as SEHNR and CDR2 as FQNEAQ (reference sequence). V shed 5 bases and J shed 5 bases, with 12 bases lying between them. The CDR3 is CASSERALETQYF. For the CDR3, the DNA is TGTGCCAGCAGCGAGAGGGCCTTGGAGACCCAGTACTTC.

The rearrangement joins TRBV29-1 to TRBJ1-3; D remains ambiguous. V was clipped by 3 bases and J by 8 bases, with 11 bases between them. Germline loops: CDR1 SQVTM, CDR2 ANQGSEA. The CDR3 covers 12 residues. CDR3 bases: TGCAGCGTTGATGGGTTCCGGGACACCATATATTTT. Protein sequence: CSVDGFRDTIYF. The variable domain in full, with the rest retrieved from reference TRBV29-1 and TRBJ1-3, is SAVISQKPSRDICQRGTSLTIQCQVDSQVTMMFWYRQQPGQSLTLIATANQGSEATYESGFVIDKFPISRPNLTFSTLTVSNMSPEDSSIYLCSVDGFRDTIYFGEGSWLTVV.

The genes are TRBV4-3 and TRBJ1-5, with TRBD1 matching 8 bases. Germline trimming cut 0 bases from V and 6 bases from J; bases unmatched to any gene: 7. The CDR3 sequence is 16 residues long. Germline V gene lookup returns CDR1 LGHNA and CDR2 YSLEER. The CDR3, as DNA: TGCGCCAGCAGCCAAGACAACGGACAGGGAGGTCAGCCCCAGCATTTT. Translating gives CASSQDNGQGGQPQHF.

The J gene is TRBJ1-2, the V gene TRBV9, with D possibly matching TRBD1 (5 bases). Deletions cut 3 bases from V and 6 bases from J, with 9 bases between. CDR3 length: 12 residues. CDR1 is SGDLS and CDR2 is YYNGEE in the germline V gene. The DNA of the CDR3 is TGTGCCAGCAGCGGCGGGACTCATGGCTACACCTTC. This sequence encodes CASSGGTHGYTF.

This clone was detected a few times. The rearrangement links TRBV7-2 to TRBJ2-7; perhaps TRBD2 as D (6 bases). The CDR3 spans 14 residues. V lost 4 bases to trimming and J lost 7 bases, with 17 bases between them. The germline V gene has CDR1 SGHTA and CDR2 FQGNSA. The CDR3 nucleotides read TGTGCCAGCAGCTCAACTAGCCCCCTTCAAGAGCAGTACTTC. Its protein is CASSSTSPLQEQYF. The full variable domain, rest sourced from reference TRBV7-2 and TRBJ2-7, is GAGVSQSPSNKVTEKGKDVELRCDPISGHTALYWYRQSLGQGLEFLIYFQGNSAPDKSGLPSDRFSAERTGGSVSTLTIQRTQQEDSAVYLCASSSTSPLQEQYFGPGTRLTVT.

A few counts support this clone. The chain combines TRBV14 with TRBJ2-7; a weak D match, TRBD2 (6 bases). This CDR3 comprises 15 residues. The V and J ends lost 5 bases and 4 bases respectively, with 18 bases between them. In germline, CDR1 is SGHDN, CDR2 FVKESK. The DNA of the CDR3 is TGTGCCAGCAGCTTCCTGGGAGCAGGGAGGTACGAGCAGTACTTC. Translation gives CASSFLGAGRYEQYF.

V and J are TRBV28 and TRBJ2-7; 10 bases align to TRBD2. CDR1 is MDHEN and CDR2 is SYDVKM in the germline V gene. This CDR3 is 13 amino acids long. Trimming at V came to 8 bases and at J to 7 bases, leaving 8 bases not matched to a gene. CDR3 sequence (DNA): TGTGCCAGCGGTGGTCCTAGCGGGGGTGAGCAGTACTTC. Its translation: CASGGPSGGEQYF.

The chain combines TRBV27 with TRBJ2-1, with D uncertain. This CDR3 is built from 14 residues. The germline V and J ends were trimmed by 10 bases and 4 bases, with 17 bases remaining between them. CDR1 and CDR2 (germline): MNHEY, SMNVEV (reference sequence). In DNA form, the CDR3 reads TGTGCCACTACGGCTCTTTCCCGGTACAATGAGCAGTTCTTC. This codes for CATTALSRYNEQFF.

In its sample, this clone was seen a few times. The rearrangement uses TRBV28 and TRBJ1-1; D unresolved. Trimming left V 2 bases short and J 6 bases short, with 13 bases between. The CDR3 sequence is 14 residues long. The germline CDR1 and CDR2 sequences are MDHEN and SYDVKM. The CDR3: CASSLMAGTAEAFF. CDR3 coding DNA: TGTGCCAGCAGTTTAATGGCAGGAACTGCTGAAGCTTTCTTT.

This clone was recorded a few times. The CDR3 DNA reads as TGTGCCAGCAGCTTATCGGGAAGATTCTACTCCGACTCTGGGGCCAACGTCCTGACTTTC. It yields the protein CASSLSGRFYSDSGANVLTF. V and J are TRBV11-3 and TRBJ2-6; possibly TRBD2 for D (5 bases). CDR3 length: 20 residues. Trimming shortened V by 2 bases and J by 0 bases, and 20 bases separated the two germline ends. Per germline, CDR1 SGHNT and CDR2 YENEEA.

This chain connects TRBV13 to TRBJ1-1; no clear D. The CDR3 spans 14 residues. V gave up 3 bases and J gave up 3 bases, with 11 bases separating them. CDR1 PRHDT and CDR2 FYEKMQ come from the germline V gene (reference sequence). CDR3 sequence reads: CASSFAAGYTEAFF. The DNA for the CDR3 is TGTGCCAGCAGCTTCGCCGCCGGCTACACTGAAGCTTTCTTT.

This clone was seen a few times. The rearrangement uses TRBV28 and TRBJ2-4, with D tentatively TRBD2 (7 bases). V lost 11 bases and J 1 base, leaving 15 bases between the germline ends. The CDR3 is 14 amino acids. Germline V gene sequence: CDR1 MDHEN, CDR2 SYDVKM. In DNA form, the CDR3 reads TGTGCCGGCGCGGAGGGGGGGGCCAAAAACATTCAGTACTTC. Translating it yields CAGAEGGAKNIQYF.